This passage covers 27 T cell receptor beta chains from one sample sequenced in a study of CD8 T cells in ankylosing spondylitis. TCRdb independently ran MiXCR on the 5' RACE reads; one entry per CDR3 protein. The repertoire has roughly 86,000 distinct CDR3 sequences, approximately 9% of them found once; the top ten carry 4.5% to 5.5%. The sample comprised blood, either unsorted or a sorted T cell fraction (not recorded which). The receptors come from a male donor with ankylosing spondylitis or in good health (not recorded which).

Ten or more counts support this clonotype. J is TRBJ2-2 and V is TRBV28; the D call may be TRBD1 or TRBD2 (5 bases each). This CDR3 is 15 amino acids long. Per the germline V gene, CDR1 is MDHEN and CDR2 is SYDVKM. The ends were cut back, 2 bases at V and 8 bases at J, with 15 bases in the middle. The CDR3 reads CASSLGFGAAGELFF. The DNA for the CDR3 is TGTGCCAGCAGTTTAGGGTTCGGGGCGGCTGGGGAGCTGTTTTTT.

This clonotype was detected only a few times. V and J are TRBV18 and TRBJ2-7, with a possible D match to TRBD1 (5 bases). Germline CDR1 KGHSH, CDR2 LQKENI. The CDR3 has 13 amino acids. The ends were cut back, 0 bases at V and 9 bases at J, with 12 bases in the middle. CDR3 loop: CASSPPTVYLQYF. The CDR3 bases are TGTGCCAGCTCACCACCGACAGTTTATCTGCAGTACTTC.

This clonotype appeared many times. V usage is TRBV20-1 and J usage is TRBJ2-7; D perhaps matches TRBD2 (6 bases). From germline, CDR1 is DFQATT and CDR2 SNEGSKA (reference sequence). V was trimmed by 6 bases and J by 2 bases, leaving 14 bases between them. This CDR3 contains 13 residues. CDR3: CSAAGWGAYEQYF. As DNA, the CDR3 is TGCAGTGCGGCCGGGTGGGGGGCCTACGAGCAGTACTTC.

As for this clonotype: It may be a read error: a sequence one base away is much more abundant. The chain uses TRBV12-3 or TRBV12-4 and TRBJ2-1, with a possible D match to TRBD2 (5 bases). The length of the CDR3 is 13 residues. The CDR3 nucleotides are TGTGCCAGCGAGGCTAGCTCCTACAATGGGCAGTTCTTC. It translates to CASEASSYNGQFF.

This clonotype was seen repeatedly, ten times or more. The chain carries TRBV12-3 or TRBV12-4 and TRBJ1-6; D unresolved. The CDR3 loop spans 15 amino acids. Trimming shortened V by 5 bases and J by 7 bases, and 15 bases separated the two germline ends. CDR3 residues: CASSPSGFGNSPLHF. The CDR3 DNA follows: TGTGCCAGCAGTCCAAGCGGCTTTGGGAATTCACCCCTCCACTTT.

The V call is TRBV7-9, the J call TRBJ2-1; no firm D call. The germline V gene encodes CDR1 SEHNR and CDR2 FQNEAQ (reference sequence). The CDR3 consists of 12 residues. V was cut by 11 bases and J by 5 bases, with 13 bases left in between. This chain's CDR3 is CACSKGNNEQFF. CDR3 nucleotide sequence: TGTGCCTGCTCTAAGGGAAACAATGAGCAGTTCTTC.

This clonotype was seen many times. The chain combines TRBV6-1 with TRBJ1-4; no definite D call. Germline V gene lookup returns CDR1 MNHNS and CDR2 SASEGT. This CDR3 is built from 15 residues. The germline V and J ends were trimmed by 7 bases and 0 bases, with 12 bases remaining between them. The CDR3: CASTPRSSTNEKLFF. CDR3 in DNA: TGTGCCAGCACTCCTCGCAGCTCAACTAATGAAAAACTGTTTTTT.

Concerning this clonotype: This may be a read error, as it is one base from a much larger clone. This chain links TRBV24-1 with TRBJ2-7; 7 bases map to TRBD1. In germline, CDR1 is KGHDR, CDR2 SFDVKD. The CDR3 has 15 amino acids. The junction had 11 bases not matched to a gene; V was cut back by 4 bases and J by 6 bases. CDR3 sequence (DNA): TGTGCCACCAGTGAGGCTAGACAGGGAACCTGCGAGCAGTACTTC. Protein sequence: CATSEARQGTCEQYF.

This clonotype has ten or more counts. The chain couples TRBV12-3 or TRBV12-4 to TRBJ2-7; 8 bases line up with TRBD1. This CDR3 comprises 13 residues. Unmatched junction bases numbered 7, after V lost 7 bases and J lost 5 bases. The CDR3, as DNA: TGTGCCAGCATTTCGGGGACAGGTAACGAGCAGTACTTC. It translates to CASISGTGNEQYF.

This clonotype was recorded a few times. This chain uses TRBV3-1 with TRBJ2-2; D may correspond to TRBD1 or TRBD2 (5 bases each). In germline, CDR1 is LGHDT, CDR2 YNNKEL (reference sequence). The germline V and J ends were trimmed by 3 bases and 5 bases, with 16 bases remaining between them. The CDR3 has 16 amino acids. The CDR3 loop reads CASSHQGATPTGELFF. DNA of the CDR3: TGTGCCAGCAGCCACCAGGGAGCGACTCCGACCGGGGAGCTGTTTTTT.

This clonotype was seen repeatedly, ten times or more. The chain carries TRBV4-2 and TRBJ2-3, with D perhaps TRBD2 (5 bases). This CDR3 is 15 amino acids long. Trimming shortened V by 0 bases and J by 4 bases, and 11 bases separated the two germline ends. Germline CDR1 reads LGHNA; CDR2 reads YNFKEQ. Here the CDR3 DNA reads TGTGCCAGCAGCCAAGATCGTGCCGGGGCAGATACGCAGTATTTT. Residues: CASSQDRAGADTQYF.

Notes on this clonotype: A single base separates this from a much larger clone, so it may be a read error. The rearrangement links TRBV14 to TRBJ1-2; no definite D call. Germline CDR1 and CDR2: SGHDN and FVKESK. The CDR3 spans 13 residues. The CDR3, as DNA: TGTGCCAGCAGCCAAGGCCAGAACTATGGCCACACCTTC. The encoded protein is CASSQGQNYGHTF.

This clonotype has at least ten counts. The chain carries TRBV5-1 and TRBJ2-1; 7 bases agree with TRBD1. Germline-derived CDR1 and CDR2 are SGHRS and YFSETQ. The CDR3 covers 15 residues. J gave up 7 bases and V 1 base, and 8 bases lay outside the gene matches. The CDR3 DNA is TGCGCCAGCAGCTTGCGACAGGGCCTTATTAATGAGCAGTTCTTC. It yields the protein CASSLRQGLINEQFF. Supplemented by reference TRBV5-1 and TRBJ2-1, the full variable domain reads KAGVTQTPRYLIKTRGQQVTLSCSPISGHRSVSWYQQTPGQGLQFLFEYFSETQRNKGNFPGRFSGRQFSNSRSEMNVSTLELGDSALYLCASSLRQGLINEQFFGPGTRLTVL.

With regard to this clonotype: This clone may be a read error of a much larger clone one base away. V and J are TRBV12-3 or TRBV12-4 and TRBJ1-6, with D possibly TRBD1 on 5 matching bases. CDR3 length: 13 amino acids. In nucleotides, the CDR3 is TGTACCAGCAGTTTCGGCAGGGAATCACCCCTCCACTTT. It translates to CTSSFGRESPLHF.

This clonotype has at least ten counts. This chain links TRBV5-1 with TRBJ2-3; perhaps TRBD2 as D (6 bases). CDR1 is SGHRS, CDR2 YFSETQ, per germline. Trimming removed 4 bases from V and 8 bases from J, with 17 bases in between. This CDR3 has 14 residues. The CDR3 is CASSPGDPLGTQYF. In nucleotides, the CDR3 is TGCGCCAGCAGCCCGGGGGACCCTTTGGGTACGCAGTATTTT.

Concerning this clonotype: The junction shows a germline mismatch at one end, possibly a read error. The V gene is TRBV7-9, the J gene TRBJ2-2; TRBD1 might be the D (6 bases). This CDR3 region has 17 residues. Per the germline V gene, CDR1 is SEHNR and CDR2 is FQNEAQ (reference sequence). The CDR3 protein is CASRLVRSGEGTGERFF. The CDR3 nucleotides read TGTGCCAGCAGACTCGTTCGGTCAGGGGAAGGAACCGGGGAGCGGTTTTTT.

With respect to this clonotype: Possible read error: a much larger clone is one base away. This chain uses TRBV6-5 with TRBJ2-3, with D possibly being TRBD2 (5 bases). The CDR3 has 16 amino acids. Germline loops: CDR1 MNHEY, CDR2 SVGAGI. This CDR3 reads CASSSPRALTRDTRYF. DNA of the CDR3: TGTGCCAGCAGTTCGCCAAGGGCCCTAACTCGGGATACGCGGTATTTT.

This clonotype has a count of ten or more. The chain employs TRBV20-1 and TRBJ2-3; 10 bases are a match to TRBD2. Germline trimming cut 6 bases from V and 4 bases from J; bases unmatched to any gene: 10. Germline loops: CDR1 DFQATT, CDR2 SNEGSKA (reference sequence). CDR3 size: 15 residues. The CDR3 nucleotides are TGCAGTGCAGATCCGAGCGGGGGGGCGGCAGATACGCAGTATTTT. This codes for CSADPSGGAADTQYF.

This clonotype was observed at least ten times. V usage is TRBV20-1 and J usage is TRBJ1-1; no clear D. The CDR3 runs 11 residues. Trimming removed 7 bases at V and 5 bases at J, with 11 bases between. Germline V gene sequence: CDR1 DFQATT, CDR2 SNEGSKA (reference sequence). CDR3 sequence reads: CSVFRVTEAFF. The CDR3 bases are TGCAGTGTTTTTAGGGTGACTGAAGCTTTCTTT.

V usage is TRBV20-1 and J usage is TRBJ2-7, with D maybe TRBD1 (5 bases). Trimming cost V 5 bases and J 6 bases, with 20 bases left between them. Germline CDR1 and CDR2: DFQATT and SNEGSKA (reference sequence). CDR3 size: 14 residues. This chain's CDR3 is CSAGIRFAGIEQYF. The DNA of the CDR3 is TGCAGTGCTGGTATCCGTTTTGCAGGGATCGAGCAGTACTTC.

In its sample, this clonotype was seen many times. The chain recombines TRBV20-1 with TRBJ2-1; tentatively, D is TRBD2 (6 bases). Germline V gene lookup returns CDR1 DFQATT and CDR2 SNEGSKA (reference sequence). V dropped 0 bases and J dropped 4 bases, with 16 bases sitting between them. This CDR3 is built from 16 residues. CDR3 sequence (DNA): TGCAGTGCTAGAGATGGTACGGGGGTCGGATACAATGAGCAGTTCTTC. Its protein is CSARDGTGVGYNEQFF.

Many counts were recorded for this clonotype. This CDR3 is CASSSLGVETQYF. CDR3 nucleotides: TGTGCCAGCAGCTCGCTAGGTGTTGAGACCCAGTACTTC. The chain carries TRBV7-2 and TRBJ2-5; D not certain. Trimming removed 4 bases at V and 5 bases at J, with 11 bases between. The V gene's germline CDR1 is SGHTA and CDR2 FQGNSA. The CDR3 consists of 13 residues. Full variable domain (missing parts from reference TRBV7-2 and TRBJ2-5): GAGVSQSPSNKVTEKGKDVELRCDPISGHTALYWYRQSLGQGLEFLIYFQGNSAPDKSGLPSDRFSAERTGGSVSTLTIQRTQQEDSAVYLCASSSLGVETQYFGPGTRLLVL.

This clonotype has at least ten counts. The genes are TRBV29-1 and TRBJ2-1; 7 bases agree with TRBD2. The CDR3 has 11 residues. V dropped 4 bases and J dropped 13; count of bases not matched to a gene: 7. Germline values: CDR1 SQVTM, CDR2 ANQGSEA. The CDR3 here is CSVVWSGDQFF. The CDR3 DNA reads as TGCAGCGTTGTGTGGAGCGGGGACCAGTTCTTC.

This clonotype was detected ten times or more. This chain uses TRBV24-1 with TRBJ2-1, with 11 bases fitting TRBD1. CDR1 and CDR2 (germline): KGHDR, SFDVKD. Trimming took 9 bases from V and 12 from J; bases not matched to a gene: 6. The CDR3 has 12 amino acids. CDR3 protein: CATGTGGVGQFF. The DNA of the CDR3 is TGTGCCACCGGGACAGGGGGGGTGGGGCAGTTCTTC.

The chain couples TRBV6-6 to TRBJ2-3; 7 nucleotides match TRBD1. The germline CDR1 and CDR2 sequences are MNHNY and SVGAGI (reference sequence). The CDR3 runs 12 residues. V was clipped by 6 bases and J by 11 bases; unmatched bases: 8. In DNA form, the CDR3 reads TGTGCCAGCAGCCCGAGGGGGCGTGAGCAGTATTTT. Translating gives CASSPRGREQYF.

Ten or more counts support this clonotype. The chain recombines TRBV12-3 or TRBV12-4 with TRBJ2-3, with TRBD2 matching over 14 bases. This CDR3 region has 19 residues. V was clipped by 4 bases and J by 0 bases; unmatched bases: 9. This CDR3 is CASSSTSGGASGSTDTQYF. The CDR3 nucleotides are TGTGCCAGCAGTTCGACTAGCGGGGGGGCCAGTGGTAGCACAGATACGCAGTATTTT.

This clonotype was seen many times. The V call is TRBV19, the J call TRBJ2-1; 9 bases agree with TRBD1. The CDR3 runs 15 residues. Per the germline V gene, CDR1 is LNHDA and CDR2 is SQIVND (reference sequence). Trimming cost V 5 bases and J 8 bases; bases outside gene matches: 10. The DNA of the CDR3 is TGTGCCAGTAGTCCAACCAAGGACAGGGGTCATGAGCAGTTCTTC. It is translated as CASSPTKDRGHEQFF. Supplemented by reference TRBV19 and TRBJ2-1, the full variable domain reads DGGITQSPKYLFRKEGQNVTLSCEQNLNHDAMYWYRQDPGQGLRLIYYSQIVNDFQKGDIAEGYSVSREKKESFPLTVTSAQKNPTAFYLCASSPTKDRGHEQFFGPGTRLTVL.